Within the sample, the clone carrying this TCR beta chain is medium-sized (0.01 to 0.1%). Germline lookup yields CDR1 WSHSY and CDR2 SAAADI. V was cut by 0 bases and J by 4 bases, with 10 bases left in between. CDR3 length: 15 amino acids. Profiling relied on immunoSEQ multiplex PCR, and the TCRdb table lists in-frame clones only, not all of them. The data hold 25,000 to 30,000 clones, with approximately 75% observed a single time. These data come from a study of blood T cell repertoires in COVID-19. V is TRBV10-2 and J is TRBJ1-5, with D unresolved. The source material was peripheral blood. This TCR was recovered from a boy younger than 10 with active or convalescent COVID-19. The CDR3 reads CASSESTGENQPQHF. The DNA for the CDR3 is TGCGCCAGCAGTGAGTCGACTGGGGAGAATCAGCCCCAGCATTTT.